This note documents a single T cell receptor (beta chain) sequence. The data originate from a study of OX40 agonist ivuxolimab in advanced cancers. TCRdb's copy holds only in-frame clones and misses some; the assay was immunoSEQ multiplex PCR. Of tens of thousands of clones in the sample, about 85% were seen once. Germline V lookup: CDR1 MNHNS, CDR2 SASEGT. The trim removed 6 bases at V and 1 base at J, leaving 5 bases unmatched. The CDR3 covers 15 residues. The V gene is TRBV6-1, the J gene TRBJ2-7; TRBD2 aligns across 11 bases. The TCR originated in an adult with an advanced solid tumor such as melanoma, head and neck, liver or kidney cancer. Sequencing was performed on CD4+ or CD8+ T cells sorted from blood, taken in a trial of the OX40 agonist ivuxolimab. The CDR3 is CASRTGTSGSYEQYF. The CDR3 DNA reads as TGTGCCAGCAGGACCGGGACTAGCGGATCCTACGAGCAGTACTTC.